Below, 20 T cell receptor beta chains from the same sample are listed, as sequenced in a study of control samples from healthy donors and cancer patients. Sequenced by immunoSEQ multiplex PCR; TCRdb stores in-frame clones only, minus some. The table shows 90,000 to 130,000 clones, with around 87% occurring only once. The material sequenced was PBMCs. These receptors all come from a woman aged 60 to 75 with lung cancer.

A few counts support this clone. The V call is TRBV3-1 (or the pseudogene TRBV3-2), the J call TRBJ1-2, with 7 bases aligning to TRBD1. Trimming took 0 bases from V and 8 from J; bases not matched to a gene: 15. CDR3 length equals 17 residues. CDR1 LGHDT and CDR2 YNNKEL come from the germline V gene (reference sequence). CDR3 nucleotides: TGTGCCAGCAGCCAAGATGTCGGGACCTCCCGAGGGGGCGGCTACACCTTC. Its protein is CASSQDVGTSRGGGYTF.

The chain links TRBV27 to TRBJ1-2; D unresolved. V was cut by 2 bases and J by 6 bases, with 13 bases left in between. The CDR3 spans 14 residues. Germline V gives CDR1 MNHEY, CDR2 SMNVEV (reference sequence). CDR3: CASSLRPRGNGYTF. In DNA, the CDR3 is TGTGCCAGCAGTTTAAGACCCCGAGGGAATGGCTACACCTTC.

V usage is TRBV27 and J usage is TRBJ1-2; 7 nucleotides line up with TRBD1. The V segment lost 0 bases and the J segment 2 bases; nucleotides outside the gene matches: 3. The CDR3 extends over 15 amino acids. The germline CDR1 and CDR2 sequences are MNHEY and SMNVEV (reference sequence). The CDR3 DNA is TGTGCCAGCAGTTTATCCGCAGGGGGAAACTATGGCTACACCTTC. Its protein is CASSLSAGGNYGYTF.

This clone was seen only once. V is TRBV12-3 or TRBV12-4 and J is TRBJ1-2; unclear D gene. Trimming took 4 bases from V and 0 from J, leaving 6 bases between them. The CDR3 has 13 residues. The CDR3 DNA follows: TGTGCCAGCAGTTCAACTACTAACTATGGCTACACCTTC. This codes for CASSSTTNYGYTF.

The chain recombines TRBV6-2 or TRBV6-3 with TRBJ1-1, with D unclear. Germline V gene data show CDR1 as MNHEY and CDR2 as SVGEGT. The germline V and J ends were trimmed by 5 bases and 0 bases, with 10 bases remaining between them. CDR3 length: 14 residues. The chain's CDR3 is CASSPSVMNTEAFF. Written as DNA, the CDR3 is TGTGCCAGCAGTCCCAGTGTTATGAACACTGAAGCTTTCTTT.

The chain is built from TRBV7-6 and TRBJ1-3; maybe TRBD1 (5 bases). V lost 0 bases and J lost 4, with 22 bases in between. The length of the CDR3 is 19 residues. Germline V lookup: CDR1 SGHVS, CDR2 FNYEAQ. CDR3 in DNA: TGTGCCAGCAGCTTAGCGGGGGGAGGGGAATGGGCCAGAGGAAACACCATATATTTT. Translation gives CASSLAGGGEWARGNTIYF.

In DNA form, the CDR3 reads TGCGCCAGCAGCTTAGGACAGGGGGCTATAAGTGAAAAACTGTTTTTT. It yields the protein CASSLGQGAISEKLFF. The rearrangement uses TRBV5-1 and TRBJ1-4, with 11 bases aligning to TRBD1. Germline CDR1 is SGHRS and CDR2 is YFSETQ. Trimming took 2 bases from V and 7 from J; bases not matched to a gene: 7. This CDR3 contains 16 residues.

Written as DNA, the CDR3 is TGCGCCAGCAGTTTCTCAGGGGGATCGAACGAGCAGTACTTC. Translated: CASSFSGGSNEQYF. The chain joins TRBV5-1 to TRBJ2-7; 7 nucleotides match TRBD1. The CDR3 length is 14 residues. With 5 bases clipped from V and 5 bases from J, the junction kept 10 bases outside the gene matches. The V gene's germline CDR1 is SGHRS and CDR2 YFSETQ.

A single count supports this clone. As DNA, the CDR3 is TGTGCCAGCAGCTTGGCTAGCGGTATTGAGCAGTTCTTC. This codes for CASSLASGIEQFF. The V call is TRBV11-2, the J call TRBJ2-1, with TRBD2 matching over 7 bases. Germline values: CDR1 SGHAT, CDR2 FQNNGV. J lost 9 bases, V lost 3 bases, and 5 bases had no gene match. This CDR3 is 13 amino acids long.

The chain is built from TRBV7-8 and TRBJ2-7, with D possibly being TRBD1 or TRBD2 (5 bases each). Trimming cost V 1 base and J 3 bases, with 10 bases left between them. The CDR3 runs to 14 residues. CDR1 is SGHVS and CDR2 is FQNEAQ in the germline V gene. CDR3: CASSLGRDGYEQYF. CDR3 in DNA: TGTGCCAGCAGCTTAGGCCGGGACGGCTACGAGCAGTACTTC.

The V gene is TRBV15, the J gene TRBJ2-1; possibly TRBD1 or TRBD2 for D (5 bases each). The CDR3 is 13 amino acids. Germline V gene lookup returns CDR1 LNHNV and CDR2 YYDKDF (reference sequence). V was clipped by 5 bases and J by 7 bases, with 12 bases between them. CDR3 nucleotide sequence: TGTGCCACCAGCGAGGGGTGGATAAATGAGCAGTTCTTC. Translating it yields CATSEGWINEQFF.

The rearrangement links TRBV12-3 or TRBV12-4 to TRBJ2-7; maybe TRBD2 (6 bases). V lost 3 bases and J lost 6, with 9 bases in between. CDR3 length: 12 residues. CDR3 residues: CASSFGGREQYF. CDR3 sequence (DNA): TGTGCCAGCAGTTTCGGGGGACGCGAGCAGTACTTC.

V is TRBV5-6 and J is TRBJ2-7; no definite D call. Germline loops: CDR1 SGHDT, CDR2 YYEEEE. Trimming took off 0 bases at V and 3 bases at J, with 13 bases between the two ends. The CDR3 is 15 amino acids. The chain's CDR3 is CASSLGLTQFYEQYF. DNA of the CDR3: TGTGCCAGCAGCTTGGGGCTCACCCAATTCTACGAGCAGTACTTC.

This clone occurred once. The chain couples TRBV9 to TRBJ2-6; TRBD1 agrees at 7 bases. CDR1 is SGDLS, CDR2 YYNGEE, per germline. The CDR3 is 15 residues long. Trimming removed 4 bases from V and 8 bases from J; junction bases left unmatched: 9. In nucleotides, the CDR3 is TGTGCCAGCAGCCCCCGACAGGGAGAGTCCAACGTCCTGACTTTC. Translation gives CASSPRQGESNVLTF. The full variable domain, completed using reference TRBV9 and TRBJ2-6, is DSGVTQTPKHLITATGQRVTLRCSPRSGDLSVYWYQQSLDQGLQFLIQYYNGEERAKGNILERFSAQQFPDLHSELNLSSLELGDSALYFCASSPRQGESNVLTFGAGSRLTVL.

The rearrangement uses TRBV5-4 and TRBJ1-1, with 7 nucleotides matching TRBD1. The CDR3 runs to 15 residues. Germline assignment: CDR1 SGHNT and CDR2 YYREEE (reference sequence). The ends lost 4 bases at V and 4 bases at J; junction bases unmatched: 10. The CDR3 bases are TGTGCCAGCAGCCCCCCGGGACAGAGGTTCACTGAAGCTTTCTTT. This translates into CASSPPGQRFTEAFF.

The V gene is TRBV11-2, the J gene TRBJ2-3; D uncertain. V lost 8 bases, J lost 5 bases, and 5 bases lay in between. Germline V CDR1 and CDR2: SGHAT, FQNNGV. The length of the CDR3 is 10 residues. Here the CDR3 reads CASERDTQYF. In DNA, the CDR3 is TGTGCCAGCGAGAGAGATACGCAGTATTTT.

This chain connects TRBV10-3 to TRBJ2-7, with TRBD2 identical over 8 bases. The ends lost 10 bases at V and 1 base at J; junction bases unmatched: 3. CDR3 length: 12 amino acids. Germline loops: CDR1 ENHRY, CDR2 SYGVKD. The CDR3 spells CATRGGSYEQYF. The CDR3, as DNA: TGTGCCACCCGGGGGGGGTCCTACGAGCAGTACTTC.

This chain uses TRBV12-3 or TRBV12-4 with TRBJ2-6; no firm D call. The CDR3 has 13 residues. The germline V and J ends were trimmed by 5 bases and 4 bases, with 6 bases remaining between them. This CDR3 reads CASSLEGANVLTF. In DNA, the CDR3 is TGTGCCAGCAGTCTAGAAGGGGCCAACGTCCTGACTTTC.

This sequence joins TRBV30 and TRBJ1-6; 7 bases match TRBD1. The CDR3 totals 16 residues. The germline gives CDR1 GTSNPN, CDR2 SVGIG (reference sequence). J gave up 7 bases and V 2 bases, and 11 bases lay outside the gene matches. CDR3 nucleotide sequence: TGTGCCTGGAGTCTATCCGGGACAGTAAGAAATTCACCCCTCCACTTT. Encoded protein: CAWSLSGTVRNSPLHF.

V gene TRBV11-1 combines with J gene TRBJ1-2, with D possibly being TRBD1 (5 bases). The germline V gene encodes CDR1 SGHAT and CDR2 FQDESV (reference sequence). V lost 4 bases and J lost 4, with 19 bases in between. The CDR3 is made up of 16 amino acids. CDR3 region: CASSSGGTDFLYGYTF. The CDR3 region has the DNA TGTGCCAGCAGCTCAGGCGGGACGGATTTCCTCTATGGCTACACCTTC. Full variable domain (rest looked up from reference TRBV11-1 and TRBJ1-2): EAEVAQSPRYKITEKSQAVAFWCDPISGHATLYWYRQILGQGPELLVQFQDESVVDDSQLPKDRFSAERLKGVDSTLKIQPAELGDSAMYLCASSSGGTDFLYGYTFGSGTRLTVV.